This is a list of T cell receptor beta chains from one sample in a study of CD8 T cells in Susac syndrome. TCRdb analysed the immunoSEQ multiplex PCR reads with MiXCR anew, one entry per CDR3 protein. This table holds about 140,000 distinct CDR3 sequences, 95% found once. Specimen: CD4+ T cells from PBMCs. The receptors come from a human donor with Susac syndrome. CDR3s include the opening cysteine and the closing phenylalanine or tryptophan. Each record gives: D gene, clone size, V gene, J gene, CDR3 protein, CDR3 DNA. D genes are given only for firm matches. Clone size appears in some rows only: once, few, many, or a class for an expanded clone.

D: -; size: -; V: TRBV29-1; J: TRBJ2-2; CDR3: CSALGKGNGAGELFF; DNA: TGCAGCGCTCTGGGTAAAGGGAATGGGGCCGGGGAGCTGTTTTTT
D: TRBD1; size: -; V: TRBV20-1; J: TRBJ1-5; CDR3: CSARPTWTGLSNQPQHF; DNA: TGCAGTGCTCGACCGACTTGGACAGGGCTGAGCAATCAGCCCCAGCATTTT
D: TRBD1; size: -; V: TRBV12-3/TRBV12-4; J: TRBJ2-3; CDR3: CASRPTEGQGTQYF; DNA: TGTGCCAGCAGACCAACTGAGGGACAGGGCACGCAGTATTTT
D: -; size: once; V: TRBV4-3; J: TRBJ1-5; CDR3: CASSQEMHFSNQPQHF; DNA: TGCGCCAGCAGCCAAGAAATGCACTTTAGCAATCAGCCCCAGCATTTT
D: -; size: -; V: TRBV30; J: TRBJ1-2; CDR3: CAWHVTYGYTF; DNA: TGTGCCTGGCACGTAACCTATGGCTACACCTTC
D: -; size: -; V: TRBV15; J: TRBJ2-2; CDR3: CATRGFTNTGELFF; DNA: TGTGCCACCCGGGGGTTTACGAACACCGGGGAGCTGTTTTTT
D: TRBD1; size: -; V: TRBV29-1; J: TRBJ2-1; CDR3: CSGGPGQGGTEQFF; DNA: TGCAGCGGGGGGCCGGGACAGGGAGGGACTGAGCAGTTCTTC
D: TRBD2; size: -; V: TRBV27; J: TRBJ2-5; CDR3: CASSLYSGSFETQYF; DNA: TGTGCCAGCAGTTTATATAGCGGGAGCTTTGAGACCCAGTACTTC
D: -; size: -; V: TRBV15; J: TRBJ2-7; CDR3: CATSRENRDLSSYEQYF; DNA: TGTGCCACCAGCAGAGAAAACAGGGACCTGAGCTCCTACGAGCAGTACTTC
D: TRBD2; size: -; V: TRBV9; J: TRBJ2-3; CDR3: CASATQRGQQYF; DNA: TGTGCCAGCGCCACCCAGCGGGGTCAGCAGTATTTT
D: TRBD1; size: -; V: TRBV29-1; J: TRBJ2-5; CDR3: CSADPGTGVLETQYF; DNA: TGCAGCGCCGACCCCGGGACAGGGGTGTTGGAGACCCAGTACTTC
D: -; size: once; V: TRBV9; J: TRBJ2-5; CDR3: CASSVGAFQETQYF; DNA: TGTGCCAGCAGCGTAGGGGCCTTCCAAGAGACCCAGTACTTC
D: -; size: -; V: TRBV3-1; J: TRBJ2-1; CDR3: CASSRYLETNEQFF; DNA: TGTGCCAGCAGCCGATACCTAGAGACCAATGAGCAGTTCTTC
D: TRBD1; size: -; V: TRBV20-1; J: TRBJ1-5; CDR3: CSASTGGHSNQPQHF; DNA: TGCAGTGCAAGTACAGGGGGGCATAGCAATCAGCCCCAGCATTTT
D: TRBD2; size: -; V: TRBV20-1; J: TRBJ2-5; CDR3: CSAPGGKGLQETQYF; DNA: TGCAGTGCCCCGGGGGGAAAGGGTTTGCAAGAGACCCAGTACTTC
D: -; size: -; V: TRBV10-3; J: TRBJ2-7; CDR3: CATAGIGLSYEQYF; DNA: TGTGCCACCGCGGGTATAGGTCTCTCCTACGAGCAGTACTTC
D: -; size: -; V: TRBV3-1; J: TRBJ2-7; CDR3: CASSHTGAPYEQYF; DNA: TGTGCCAGCAGCCACACAGGTGCGCCCTACGAGCAGTACTTC
D: -; size: once; V: TRBV29-1; J: TRBJ1-1; CDR3: CSVYRRNSNTEAFF; DNA: TGCAGCGTTTATAGGAGGAACTCGAACACTGAAGCTTTCTTT
D: TRBD2; size: -; V: TRBV9; J: TRBJ2-1; CDR3: CASSVAGTSAHNEQFF; DNA: TGTGCCAGCAGCGTCGCCGGGACTAGCGCCCACAATGAGCAGTTCTTC
D: -; size: once; V: TRBV6-5; J: TRBJ1-2; CDR3: CASSDPRGTAGYTF; DNA: TGTGCCAGCAGCGATCCTAGGGGGACGGCTGGCTACACCTTC
D: -; size: -; V: TRBV21-1; J: TRBJ2-1; CDR3: CASSKEGGAEQFF; DNA: TGTGCCAGCAGCAAAGAGGGGGGGGCTGAGCAGTTCTTC
D: -; size: once; V: TRBV20-1; J: TRBJ1-5; CDR3: CSARSGGQPQHF; DNA: TGCAGTGCTAGGTCGGGAGGTCAGCCCCAGCATTTT
D: -; size: -; V: TRBV4-2; J: TRBJ2-1; CDR3: CASSQDWATPYNEQFF; DNA: TGTGCCAGCAGCCAAGATTGGGCCACCCCTTACAATGAGCAGTTCTTC
D: TRBD1; size: -; V: TRBV12-3/TRBV12-4; J: TRBJ2-1; CDR3: CASSPRTGSSYNEQFF; DNA: TGTGCCAGCAGTCCCCGGACAGGGAGCTCCTACAATGAGCAGTTCTTC
D: -; size: -; V: TRBV15; J: TRBJ2-1; CDR3: CATSRDSGNEQFF; DNA: TGTGCCACCAGCAGAGATTCAGGCAATGAGCAGTTCTTC
D: -; size: -; V: TRBV5-1; J: TRBJ2-3; CDR3: CASSPRTILSTDTQYF; DNA: TGCGCCAGCAGCCCGAGGACTATCCTAAGCACAGATACGCAGTATTTT
D: TRBD1; size: -; V: TRBV10-2; J: TRBJ2-7; CDR3: CASSEAGTDYEQYF; DNA: TGCGCCAGCAGTGAAGCTGGGACAGACTACGAGCAGTACTTC
D: -; size: -; V: TRBV6-2/TRBV6-3; J: TRBJ1-2; CDR3: CASSPGPDYGYTF; DNA: TGTGCCAGCAGTCCCGGGCCAGACTATGGCTACACCTTC
D: TRBD2; size: -; V: TRBV30; J: TRBJ2-1; CDR3: CAGEREGGNEQFF; DNA: TGTGCCGGGGAGCGGGAGGGGGGCAATGAGCAGTTCTTC
D: -; size: -; V: TRBV29-1; J: TRBJ1-1; CDR3: CSVGPTNTEAFF; DNA: TGCAGCGTTGGACCGACGAACACTGAAGCTTTCTTT
D: -; size: once; V: TRBV30; J: TRBJ2-1; CDR3: CAWRDWAVGSEQFF; DNA: TGTGCCTGGAGGGACTGGGCGGTTGGTTCTGAGCAGTTCTTC
D: -; size: -; V: TRBV7-3; J: TRBJ2-7; CDR3: CASSPQSWDRQYF; DNA: TGTGCCAGCAGTCCCCAGTCGTGGGACCGGCAGTACTTC
D: -; size: -; V: TRBV10-3; J: TRBJ1-1; CDR3: CAITLGGSGTEAFF; DNA: TGTGCCATCACCCTAGGGGGTTCGGGTACTGAAGCTTTCTTT
D: -; size: -; V: TRBV25-1; J: TRBJ2-5; CDR3: CASSVGEETQYF; DNA: TGTGCCAGCAGTGTGGGGGAAGAGACCCAGTACTTC